Listed here are 26 T cell receptor beta chains from one sample, sequenced in a study of control samples from healthy donors and cancer patients. Assay: immunoSEQ multiplex PCR; the TCRdb copy retains only in-frame clones and omits some. Of over 150,000 clones listed, 90% to 95% are singletons. The source material was blood. These receptors all stem from a middle-aged man in good health.

The J gene is TRBJ1-2, the V gene TRBV18; D unclear. The germline V gene has CDR1 KGHSH and CDR2 LQKENI. The CDR3 is made up of 13 amino acids. V lost 4 bases to trimming and J lost 6 bases, with 12 bases between them. The DNA of the CDR3 is TGTGCCAGCTCACAAGCCCCTCTGGATGGCTACACCTTC. Protein: CASSQAPLDGYTF.

The rearrangement uses TRBV5-1 and TRBJ1-5, with no clear D. This CDR3 spans 11 amino acids. The V and J ends lost 4 bases and 6 bases respectively, with 5 bases between them. CDR1 SGHRS and CDR2 YFSETQ come from the germline V gene. Here the CDR3 DNA reads TGCGCCAGCAGCCCACCTCAGCCCCAGCATTTT. It yields the protein CASSPPQPQHF.

The chain carries TRBV12-3 or TRBV12-4 and TRBJ1-2, with 7 bases aligning to TRBD1. This CDR3 is built from 13 residues. With 5 bases clipped from V and 2 bases from J, the junction kept 2 bases outside the gene matches. CDR3 sequence: CASSMTGNYGYTF. CDR3 DNA: TGTGCCAGCAGTATGACAGGGAACTATGGCTACACCTTC.

The rearrangement uses TRBV6-5 and TRBJ2-7; possibly TRBD2 for D (5 bases). CDR1 and CDR2 from the germline V gene are MNHEY and SVGAGI. V was cut by 6 bases and J by 0 bases, with 9 bases left in between. The CDR3 has 13 residues. CDR3 nucleotide sequence: TGTGCCAGCAGCCGGGGAAGCTCCTACGAGCAGTACTTC. Translated, it gives CASSRGSSYEQYF.

Remarks on this clone: One base away lies a much larger clone, so this may be a sequencing read error. The chain uses TRBV27 and TRBJ1-1, with D possibly TRBD1 on 5 matching bases. The CDR3 spans 13 residues. Deletions cut 2 bases from V and 1 base from J, with 5 bases between. The germline gives CDR1 MNHEY, CDR2 SMNVEV (reference sequence). The CDR3 region is CASSLGQNTEAFF. Here the CDR3 DNA reads TGTGCCAGCAGTTTAGGACAGAACACTGAAGCTTTCTTT.

V usage is TRBV6-5 and J usage is TRBJ1-1, with D unresolved. V was shortened by 7 bases and J by 1 base, with 13 bases between the two germline ends. From germline, CDR1 is MNHEY and CDR2 SVGAGI. This CDR3 has 14 residues. Written as DNA, the CDR3 is TGTGCCAGCAAGGCGTTTACGGGGAACACTGAAGCTTTCTTT. Protein: CASKAFTGNTEAFF.

The genes are TRBV7-9 and TRBJ1-4; maybe TRBD1 (5 bases). Trimming took 1 base from V and 12 from J, leaving 15 bases between them. The CDR3 is 14 amino acids. Germline V lookup: CDR1 SEHNR, CDR2 FQNEAQ (reference sequence). CDR3 in amino acids: CASSLGQGSMELFF. Here the CDR3 DNA reads TGTGCCAGCAGCTTAGGTCAGGGTTCTATGGAACTGTTTTTT. The full variable domain, rest sourced from reference TRBV7-9 and TRBJ1-4, is DTGVSQNPRHKITKRGQNVTFRCDPISEHNRLYWYRQTLGQGPEFLTYFQNEAQLEKSRLLSDRFSAERPKGSFSTLEIQRTEQGDSAMYLCASSLGQGSMELFFGSGTQLSVL.

The J gene is TRBJ2-5, the V gene TRBV27; D gene unclear. Between the trimmed V and J ends, which lost 5 bases and 1 base, there was a span of 8 bases. Looked up from germline, CDR1 is MNHEY and CDR2 is SMNVEV (reference sequence). The CDR3 spans 13 residues. The chain's CDR3 is CASSTTIQETQYF. The CDR3 coding sequence is TGTGCCAGCAGTACGACAATCCAAGAGACCCAGTACTTC.

This chain uses TRBV19 with TRBJ2-3, with 8 bases matching TRBD2. CDR3 size: 15 residues. V gave up 5 bases and J gave up 3 bases; unmatched junction bases: 7. CDR1 and CDR2 from the germline V gene are LNHDA and SQIVND (reference sequence). CDR3 amino acids: CASSPQRGSTDTQYF. In nucleotides, the CDR3 is TGTGCCAGTAGTCCCCAGCGGGGGAGTACAGATACGCAGTATTTT.

V gene TRBV10-3 combines with J gene TRBJ1-1; D is undetermined. The CDR3 runs 14 residues. Looked up from germline, CDR1 is ENHRY and CDR2 is SYGVKD. The ends were cut back, 2 bases at V and 1 base at J, with 8 bases in the middle. DNA of the CDR3: TGTGCCATCAGTGAGGGGCTCGAGAACACTGAAGCTTTCTTT. Its translation: CAISEGLENTEAFF.

The chain employs TRBV2 and TRBJ1-1; D perhaps matches TRBD1 (5 bases). CDR3 length equals 14 residues. Trimming shortened V by 3 bases and J by 1 base, and 9 bases separated the two germline ends. Germline CDR1 reads SNHLY; CDR2 reads FYNNEI. The CDR3 nucleotides read TGTGCCAGCAGTGAGGGGACGGAGAACACTGAAGCTTTCTTT. This encodes CASSEGTENTEAFF.

This clone appeared a single time. The chain employs TRBV2 and TRBJ1-5, with a weak D call TRBD1 (5 bases). The CDR3 length is 15 residues. CDR1 SNHLY and CDR2 FYNNEI come from the germline V gene. Trimming stripped 1 base from V and 1 base from J, with 8 bases between. The CDR3 spells CASSEGGVSNQPQHF. CDR3 nucleotide sequence: TGTGCCAGCAGTGAAGGGGGCGTGAGCAATCAGCCCCAGCATTTT.

V is TRBV19 and J is TRBJ2-7; 7 bases align to TRBD1. V trimming: 9 bases; J trimming: 3 bases; junction bases outside the gene matches: 14. The CDR3 consists of 15 residues. CDR1 and CDR2 (germline): LNHDA, SQIVND (reference sequence). The CDR3 coding sequence is TGTGCCAGCCAAGCGACCGGGACAGCTAACTACGAGCAGTACTTC. Its protein is CASQATGTANYEQYF.

The chain carries TRBV6-5 and TRBJ2-7; D is undetermined. The V end lost 8 bases, the J end lost 0 bases, and 11 bases lay between the germline ends. The CDR3 extends over 13 amino acids. The germline CDR1 and CDR2 sequences are MNHEY and SVGAGI. The CDR3 region has the DNA TGTGCCAGCTCAGCCACGAACTCCTACGAGCAGTACTTC. Translating it yields CASSATNSYEQYF.

This chain connects TRBV2 to TRBJ2-2; perhaps TRBD1 as D (5 bases). Germline loops: CDR1 SNHLY, CDR2 FYNNEI. The V end lost 7 bases, the J end lost 9 bases, and 12 bases lay between the germline ends. The CDR3 loop spans 12 amino acids. Written as DNA, the CDR3 is TGTGCCAGCACCCCAGGGTACAGGGAGCTGTTTTTT. The encoded protein is CASTPGYRELFF.

V gene TRBV6-5 combines with J gene TRBJ1-2; D is unclear. V lost 2 bases and J 6 bases, leaving 16 bases between the germline ends. Germline lookup yields CDR1 MNHEY and CDR2 SVGAGI. The CDR3 is made up of 15 amino acids. In DNA form, the CDR3 reads TGTGCCAGCAGTTACGACAAGGGAGCTTATAATGGCTACACCTTC. Its translation is CASSYDKGAYNGYTF.

V and J are TRBV7-2 and TRBJ2-1, with 10 bases that match TRBD1. The ends lost 8 bases at V and 7 bases at J; junction bases unmatched: 5. CDR3 size: 13 residues. Germline lookup yields CDR1 SGHTA and CDR2 FQGNSA. In DNA, the CDR3 is TGTGCCAGCGCGGGGGACAGGGGAAATGAGCAGTTCTTC. It translates to CASAGDRGNEQFF.

The rearrangement uses TRBV18 and TRBJ1-2; D may be TRBD1 (6 bases). CDR1 and CDR2 (germline): KGHSH, LQKENI. CDR3 length: 15 amino acids. The ends were cut back, 1 base at V and 8 bases at J, with 17 bases in the middle. CDR3 nucleotide sequence: TGTGCCAGCTCACCACGGGCGGAACAGGGCGGCGGCTACACCTTC. Its translation is CASSPRAEQGGGYTF.

The chain combines TRBV5-5 with TRBJ1-4; no clear D. The V and J ends lost 3 bases and 2 bases respectively, with 8 bases between them. The length of the CDR3 is 14 residues. Germline V gives CDR1 SGHKS, CDR2 YYEKEE (reference sequence). The CDR3, as DNA: TGTGCCAGCAGCTCGAGGGTGACTAATGAAAAACTGTTTTTT. It translates to CASSSRVTNEKLFF.

The V gene is TRBV2, the J gene TRBJ1-4, with a tentative D call TRBD1 (6 bases). Trimming removed 3 bases at V and 4 bases at J, with 12 bases between. CDR1 is SNHLY and CDR2 is FYNNEI in the germline V gene. The CDR3 loop spans 15 amino acids. CDR3 DNA: TGTGCCAGCAGTGATTTGGGGGCATTTAATGAAAAACTGTTTTTT. Protein product: CASSDLGAFNEKLFF.

This chain links TRBV27 with TRBJ2-5; D ambiguous. Trimming cost V 5 bases and J 5 bases, with 6 bases left between them. CDR3 size: 11 residues. The germline gives CDR1 MNHEY, CDR2 SMNVEV (reference sequence). The CDR3 loop reads CASSNGETQYF. The CDR3 coding sequence is TGTGCCAGCAGTAATGGGGAGACCCAGTACTTC.

This clone is a singleton in its sample. The genes are TRBV19 and TRBJ1-1; the match to TRBD1 covers 9 bases. The trim removed 6 bases at V and 1 base at J, leaving 0 bases unmatched. The CDR3 consists of 13 residues. The germline V gene encodes CDR1 LNHDA and CDR2 SQIVND (reference sequence). The CDR3 DNA follows: TGTGCCAGTAGGACAGGGGGGAACACTGAAGCTTTCTTT. Translating gives CASRTGGNTEAFF. Combining the CDR3 with reference TRBV19 and TRBJ1-1 gives the whole variable domain DGGITQSPKYLFRKEGQNVTLSCEQNLNHDAMYWYRQDPGQGLRLIYYSQIVNDFQKGDIAEGYSVSREKKESFPLTVTSAQKNPTAFYLCASRTGGNTEAFFGQGTRLTVV.

As for this clone: The junction differs from germline at one of its ends, possibly a read error. The J gene is TRBJ2-7, the V gene TRBV7-2; D perhaps matches TRBD1 (5 bases). Per the germline V gene, CDR1 is SGHTA and CDR2 is FQGNSA. The CDR3 is 11 amino acids. The CDR3 reads CASSFTDRQHF. In nucleotides, the CDR3 is TGTGCCAGCAGCTTCACCGACAGACAGCACTTC.

This chain joins TRBV19 and TRBJ1-3; D uncertain. This CDR3 region has 14 residues. From germline, CDR1 is LNHDA and CDR2 SQIVND (reference sequence). Trimming cost V 5 bases and J 0 bases, with 8 bases left between them. CDR3 DNA: TGTGCCAGTAGTTACCGGGCCTCTGGAAACACCATATATTTT. The encoded protein is CASSYRASGNTIYF.

The rearrangement joins TRBV14 to TRBJ1-1; tentative D call: TRBD1 (5 bases). Germline V gene lookup returns CDR1 SGHDN and CDR2 FVKESK. The CDR3 sequence is 14 residues long. The V gene lost 8 bases and the J gene lost 0 bases, with 13 bases spanning the gap. This chain's CDR3 is CASSLAGMNTEAFF. For the CDR3, the DNA is TGTGCCAGCTCCCTAGCAGGGATGAACACTGAAGCTTTCTTT.

The chain couples TRBV18 to TRBJ2-1; 10 bases agree with TRBD1. Trimming at V came to 4 bases and at J to 5 bases, leaving 8 bases not matched to a gene. Germline assignment: CDR1 KGHSH and CDR2 LQKENI. The CDR3 has 16 residues. The CDR3 nucleotides read TGTGCCAGCTCACAAGACAGGGGGCGTCTGGACAATGAGCAGTTCTTC. It encodes CASSQDRGRLDNEQFF.